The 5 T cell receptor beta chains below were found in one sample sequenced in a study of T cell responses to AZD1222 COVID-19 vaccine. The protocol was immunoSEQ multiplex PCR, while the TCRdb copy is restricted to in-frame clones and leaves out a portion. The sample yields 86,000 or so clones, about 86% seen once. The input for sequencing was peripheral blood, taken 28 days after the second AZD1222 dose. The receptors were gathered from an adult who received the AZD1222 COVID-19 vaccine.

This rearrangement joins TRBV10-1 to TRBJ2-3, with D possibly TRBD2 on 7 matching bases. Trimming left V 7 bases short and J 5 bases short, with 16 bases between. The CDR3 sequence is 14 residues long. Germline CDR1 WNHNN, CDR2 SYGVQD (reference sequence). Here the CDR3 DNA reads TGCGCCAGCACCGAGGGGGGGGGCCGAGATACGCAGTATTTT. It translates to CASTEGGGRDTQYF.

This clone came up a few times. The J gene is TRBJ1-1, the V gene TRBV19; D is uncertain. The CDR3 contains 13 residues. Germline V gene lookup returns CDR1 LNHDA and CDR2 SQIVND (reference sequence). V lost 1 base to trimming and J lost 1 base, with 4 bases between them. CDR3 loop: CASSIVENTEAFF. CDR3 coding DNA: TGTGCCAGTAGTATAGTTGAGAACACTGAAGCTTTCTTT. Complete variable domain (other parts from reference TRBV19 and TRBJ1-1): DGGITQSPKYLFRKEGQNVTLSCEQNLNHDAMYWYRQDPGQGLRLIYYSQIVNDFQKGDIAEGYSVSREKKESFPLTVTSAQKNPTAFYLCASSIVENTEAFFGQGTRLTVV.

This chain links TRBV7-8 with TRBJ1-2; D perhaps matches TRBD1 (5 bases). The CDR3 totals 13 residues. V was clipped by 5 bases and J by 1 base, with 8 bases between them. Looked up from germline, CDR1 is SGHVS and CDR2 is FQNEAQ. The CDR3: CASSTGGNYGYTF. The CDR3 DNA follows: TGTGCCAGCAGCACTGGGGGTAACTATGGCTACACCTTC.

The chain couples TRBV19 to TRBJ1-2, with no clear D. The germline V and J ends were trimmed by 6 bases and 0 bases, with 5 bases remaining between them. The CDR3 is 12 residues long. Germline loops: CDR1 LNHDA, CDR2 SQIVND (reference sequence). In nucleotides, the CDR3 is TGTGCCAGTAGGGCACCTAACTATGGCTACACCTTC. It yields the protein CASRAPNYGYTF.

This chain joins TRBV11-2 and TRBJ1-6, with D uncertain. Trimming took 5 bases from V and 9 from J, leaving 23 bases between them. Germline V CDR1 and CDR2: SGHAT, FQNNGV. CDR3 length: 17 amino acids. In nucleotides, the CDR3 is TGTGCCAGCAGCCCACGGGGATCGGGCAGCCTCTCTTCACCCCTCCACTTT. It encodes CASSPRGSGSLSSPLHF.